Following are 20 T cell receptor beta chains from one sample sequenced in a study of CD8 T cells in Susac syndrome. Reverse transcription of roughly 0.5 to 1 ug RNA was carried out with random hexamers. TCRdb reprocessed the immunoSEQ multiplex PCR reads with MiXCR, giving one entry per CDR3 protein. The sample contains roughly 120,000 distinct CDR3 sequences, 80% to 95% of which appear only once. Material: CD8+ T cells from PBMCs. Source of these receptors: a human donor with multiple sclerosis.

Comment on this clonotype: The junction does not match germline at one end; this may be a read error. The chain uses TRBV2 and TRBJ2-3; TRBD1 aligns across 8 bases. This CDR3 comprises 16 residues. Germline CDR1 reads SNHLY; CDR2 reads FYNNEI. The CDR3 sequence: CASSGTGPYITNTQYF. DNA of the CDR3: TGTGCCAGCAGTGGGACAGGGCCTTACATCACAAATACGCAGTATTTT.

The chain uses TRBV6-1 and TRBJ1-1, with 8 bases matching TRBD1. In germline, CDR1 is MNHNS, CDR2 SASEGT. This CDR3 spans 15 amino acids. V was pared by 3 bases and J by 1 base, with 4 bases of the junction left unmatched. The CDR3 DNA follows: TGTGCCAGCAGTGATACGGACAGGGAGAACACTGAAGCTTTCTTT. Amino acid sequence: CASSDTDRENTEAFF.

The chain combines TRBV7-6 with TRBJ2-2, with D perhaps TRBD2 (6 bases). Germline lookup yields CDR1 SGHVS and CDR2 FNYEAQ. This CDR3 has 15 amino acids. V lost 6 bases and J lost 5, with 16 bases in between. This CDR3 is CASRVHGSGTGELFF. The DNA for the CDR3 is TGTGCCAGCAGAGTCCACGGGAGTGGTACCGGGGAGCTGTTTTTT.

V and J are TRBV5-6 and TRBJ2-1, with D hard to call. Looked up from germline, CDR1 is SGHDT and CDR2 is YYEEEE. The CDR3 contains 11 residues. V lost 4 bases and J lost 10, with 9 bases in between. The CDR3 nucleotides are TGTGCCAGCAGCACATTTAGGGAGCAGTTCTTC. As protein: CASSTFREQFF.

CDR3: CASSPQGSFSYEQYF. Here the CDR3 DNA reads TGTGCCAGCAGCCCTCAGGGTTCCTTCTCCTACGAGCAGTACTTC. V and J are TRBV7-9 and TRBJ2-7, with D possibly TRBD1 on 5 matching bases. From germline, CDR1 is SEHNR and CDR2 FQNEAQ (reference sequence). This CDR3 has 15 amino acids. V was cut by 5 bases and J by 0 bases, with 14 bases left in between.

The chain joins TRBV7-9 to TRBJ1-2; TRBD1 is a possible D gene (6 bases). CDR1 is SEHNR, CDR2 FQNEAQ, per germline (reference sequence). With 3 bases removed from V and 7 bases from J, the gap between germline ends came to 18 bases. There are 15 residues in the CDR3. CDR3 region: CASSLDPRGGRGYTF. The CDR3 DNA is TGTGCCAGCAGCTTGGACCCCAGGGGCGGACGTGGCTACACCTTC.

The J gene is TRBJ1-4, the V gene TRBV27; TRBD1 agrees at 7 bases. Unmatched junction bases numbered 5, after V lost 5 bases and J lost 8 bases. The CDR3 has 13 residues. Per germline, CDR1 MNHEY and CDR2 SMNVEV (reference sequence). The CDR3 reads CASSRQGGEKLFF. CDR3 nucleotide sequence: TGTGCCAGCAGTCGACAGGGAGGCGAAAAACTGTTTTTT.

V gene TRBV7-2 combines with J gene TRBJ2-5; D tentatively reads TRBD1 or TRBD2 (6 bases each). Per germline, CDR1 SGHTA and CDR2 FQGNSA. Between the trimmed V and J ends, which lost 2 bases and 1 base, there was a span of 11 bases. This CDR3 has 15 residues. For the CDR3, the DNA is TGTGCCAGCAGCTTAAATGGGGGGCGCCAAGAGACCCAGTACTTC. Its protein product is CASSLNGGRQETQYF.

The chain employs TRBV7-8 and TRBJ2-2; D perhaps matches TRBD1 (6 bases). Trimming took 10 bases from V and 7 from J, leaving 19 bases between them. The V gene's germline CDR1 is SGHVS and CDR2 FQNEAQ. The CDR3 runs to 14 residues. The CDR3 DNA reads as TGTGCCACCCCAGGGGCAGGGACGGGCGGGGAGCTGTTTTTT. It encodes CATPGAGTGGELFF.

The rearrangement joins TRBV9 to TRBJ1-3; the D gene is possibly TRBD1 (5 bases). Germline V gene lookup returns CDR1 SGDLS and CDR2 YYNGEE. The CDR3 has 15 residues. Trimming pared 3 bases from V and 4 bases from J, leaving 14 bases between. In DNA form, the CDR3 reads TGTGCCAGCAGCGGTTCTGGGGGTTTAGGAAACACCATATATTTT. Translating it yields CASSGSGGLGNTIYF.

The rearrangement links TRBV7-2 to TRBJ2-1; a weak D match, TRBD2 (6 bases). This CDR3 spans 18 amino acids. CDR1 and CDR2 (germline): SGHTA, FQGNSA. The germline V and J ends were trimmed by 5 bases and 0 bases, with 20 bases remaining between them. CDR3 amino acids: CASSRPVSSESSYNEQFF. CDR3 coding DNA: TGTGCCAGCAGCCGGCCAGTTTCTAGCGAGAGCTCCTACAATGAGCAGTTCTTC.

The chain has TRBV9 and TRBJ2-5; the match to TRBD1 covers 8 bases. Germline trimming cut 0 bases from V and 4 bases from J; bases unmatched to any gene: 5. The length of the CDR3 is 15 residues. Germline CDR1 and CDR2: SGDLS and YYNGEE. The CDR3 protein is CASSVGPGGGETQYF. The CDR3 DNA is TGTGCCAGCAGCGTAGGGCCAGGGGGCGGAGAGACCCAGTACTTC.

The chain links TRBV25-1 to TRBJ1-4; D is ambiguous. Between the trimmed V and J ends, which lost 4 bases and 7 bases, there was a span of 13 bases. Germline-derived CDR1 and CDR2 are MGHDK and SYGVNS. This CDR3 has 14 residues. The CDR3 DNA sequence: TGTGCCAGCAGTGGAAGAGGGTCCGGTGAAAAACTGTTTTTT. Encoded protein: CASSGRGSGEKLFF.

In this sample, this clonotype turned up a few times. The J gene is TRBJ2-5, the V gene TRBV19; weak D call: TRBD2 (5 bases). This CDR3 region has 13 residues. The germline gives CDR1 LNHDA, CDR2 SQIVND (reference sequence). V lost 4 bases and J 5 bases, leaving 11 bases between the germline ends. This CDR3 reads CASSNRGKETQYF. The CDR3 DNA sequence: TGTGCCAGTAGTAATCGAGGGAAGGAGACCCAGTACTTC.

This chain joins TRBV4-1 and TRBJ2-5, with D hard to call. Per the germline V gene, CDR1 is MGHRA and CDR2 is YSYEKL. Trimming removed 1 base at V and 11 bases at J, with 11 bases between. There are 12 residues in the CDR3. The CDR3 region is CASSQGSGNQYF. CDR3 nucleotide sequence: TGCGCCAGCAGCCAAGGGAGTGGGAATCAGTACTTC.

The J gene is TRBJ2-3, the V gene TRBV9; 8 bases line up with TRBD2. The germline gives CDR1 SGDLS, CDR2 YYNGEE. The CDR3 loop spans 15 amino acids. J was trimmed by 4 bases and V by 4 bases; bases with no gene match: 8. The CDR3 spells CASSRAGVEADTQYF. The DNA for the CDR3 is TGTGCCAGCAGCCGAGCGGGAGTGGAGGCAGATACGCAGTATTTT.

This rearrangement joins TRBV3-1 to TRBJ2-6; a possible D gene is TRBD1 (5 bases). The germline V gene has CDR1 LGHDT and CDR2 YNNKEL (reference sequence). The CDR3 runs 18 residues. With 1 base removed from V and 4 bases from J, the gap between germline ends came to 17 bases. The CDR3, as DNA: TGTGCCAGCAGCCAAGTTATCGGACACTTTATGGGGGCCAACGTCCTGACTTTC. Its protein product is CASSQVIGHFMGANVLTF.

The chain links TRBV6-1 to TRBJ1-1; D gene ambiguous. The V end lost 6 bases, the J end lost 0 bases, and 11 bases lay between the germline ends. The length of the CDR3 is 14 residues. The V gene's germline CDR1 is MNHNS and CDR2 SASEGT. CDR3 sequence reads: CASRGSQMNTEAFF. The CDR3 DNA reads as TGTGCCAGCAGAGGTAGCCAGATGAACACTGAAGCTTTCTTT.

This clonotype was recorded a few times. V usage is TRBV24-1 and J usage is TRBJ2-1; D ambiguous. CDR3 length: 12 residues. Germline CDR1 and CDR2: KGHDR and SFDVKD. The V gene lost 1 base and the J gene lost 8 bases, with 5 bases spanning the gap. DNA for the CDR3: TGTGCCACCAGTGATTTATTCCATGAGCAGTTCTTC. Its translation is CATSDLFHEQFF.

The chain is built from TRBV20-1 and TRBJ2-1, with 7 bases lining up with TRBD1. Trimming removed 8 bases from V and 9 bases from J; junction bases left unmatched: 19. The germline gives CDR1 DFQATT, CDR2 SNEGSKA (reference sequence). This CDR3 is 15 amino acids long. This chain's CDR3 is CSRGRERGPSGEQFF. For the CDR3, the DNA is TGCAGTCGAGGGAGAGAGAGGGGGCCATCGGGTGAGCAGTTCTTC.